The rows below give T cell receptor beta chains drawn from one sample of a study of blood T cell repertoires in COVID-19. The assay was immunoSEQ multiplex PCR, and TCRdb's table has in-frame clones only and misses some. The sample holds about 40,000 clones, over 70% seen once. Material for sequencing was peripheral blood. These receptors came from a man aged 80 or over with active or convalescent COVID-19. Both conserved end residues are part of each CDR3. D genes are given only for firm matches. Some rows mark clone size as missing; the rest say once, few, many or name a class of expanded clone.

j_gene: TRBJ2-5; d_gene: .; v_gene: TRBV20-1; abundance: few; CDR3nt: TGCAGTGCTGGGGAGTTAGAGACCCAGTACTTC; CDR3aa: CSAGELETQYF
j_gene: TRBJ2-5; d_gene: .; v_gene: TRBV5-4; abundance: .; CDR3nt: .; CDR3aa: CASRQTSGGFFGETQYF
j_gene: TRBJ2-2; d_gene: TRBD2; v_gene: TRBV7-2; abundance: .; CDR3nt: TGTGCCAGCGCCCCGATGGGGGGGGGATTGGGGAACACCGGGGAGCTGTTTTTT; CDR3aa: CASAPMGGGLGNTGELFF
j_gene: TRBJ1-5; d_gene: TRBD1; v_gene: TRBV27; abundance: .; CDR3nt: TGTGCCAGCAGTCAAGCGTTCTGGGGACAGGCGGGGCCCCAGCATTTT; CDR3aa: CASSQAFWGQAGPQHF
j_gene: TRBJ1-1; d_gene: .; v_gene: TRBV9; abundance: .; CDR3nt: TGTGCCAGCAGTCGTACAGCTTCTCTTTCTATGAACACTGAAGCTTTCTTT; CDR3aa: CASSRTASLSMNTEAFF
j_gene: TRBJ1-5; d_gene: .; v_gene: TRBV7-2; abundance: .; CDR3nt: TGTGCCAGCAGCTTAGCCACAGGAGGGCAGCCCCAGCATTTT; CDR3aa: CASSLATGGQPQHF
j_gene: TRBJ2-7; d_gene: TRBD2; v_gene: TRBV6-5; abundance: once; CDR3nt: TGTGCCAGCAGTTATGAGGCGGGAGTCGACGAGCAGTACTTC; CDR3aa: CASSYEAGVDEQYF
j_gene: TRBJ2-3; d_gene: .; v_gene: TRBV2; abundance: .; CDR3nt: TGTGCCAGCAGTGAACTACGGAGAGGCGCAGATACGCAGTATTTT; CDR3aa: CASSELRRGADTQYF
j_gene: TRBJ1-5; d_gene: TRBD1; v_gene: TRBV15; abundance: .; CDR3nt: TGTGCCACCAGCAGAGGGGACAGGGGTCTGAGCAATCAGCCCCAGCATTTT; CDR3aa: CATSRGDRGLSNQPQHF
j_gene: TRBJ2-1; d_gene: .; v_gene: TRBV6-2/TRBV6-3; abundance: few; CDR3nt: TGTGCCAGCAGTTACTCGGGGGGGCGAAATGAGCAGTTCTTC; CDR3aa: CASSYSGGRNEQFF
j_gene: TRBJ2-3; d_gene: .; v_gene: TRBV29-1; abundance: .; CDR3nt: TGCAGCGTTGGAACACCACACACATACACAGATACGCAGTATTTT; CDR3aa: CSVGTPHTYTDTQYF
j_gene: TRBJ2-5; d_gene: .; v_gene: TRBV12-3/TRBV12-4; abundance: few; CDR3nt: TGTGCCAGCAGTTTTAGTGGAGACCAGTACTTC; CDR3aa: CASSFSGDQYF
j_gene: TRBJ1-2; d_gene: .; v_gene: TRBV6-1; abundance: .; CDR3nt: TGTGCCAGCAGTGAAGAAAGCTGGGGCAGGGTAGACTATGGCTACACCTTC; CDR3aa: CASSEESWGRVDYGYTF
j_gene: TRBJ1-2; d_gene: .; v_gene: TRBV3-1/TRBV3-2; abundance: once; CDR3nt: TGTGCCAGCAGCCAAGATCTTCGGGGAGGGAAAGGCTACACCTTC; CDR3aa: CASSQDLRGGKGYTF
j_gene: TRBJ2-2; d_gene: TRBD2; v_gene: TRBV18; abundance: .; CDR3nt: TGTGCCAGCTCACCGGTTCTAGCGGGCAAAAACACCGGGGAGCTGTTTTTT; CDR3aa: CASSPVLAGKNTGELFF
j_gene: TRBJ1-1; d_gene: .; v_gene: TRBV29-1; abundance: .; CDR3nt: TGCAGCGTTGAAGTAGATCCGGACACTGAAGCTTTCTTT; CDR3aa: CSVEVDPDTEAFF
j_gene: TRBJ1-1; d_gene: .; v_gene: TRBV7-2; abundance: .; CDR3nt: TGTGCCAGCAGCTTACGGTTGCCAGGGGAAGCTTTCTTT; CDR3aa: CASSLRLPGEAFF
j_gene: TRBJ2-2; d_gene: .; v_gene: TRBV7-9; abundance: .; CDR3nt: TGTGCCAGCAGCGTAGGGACGGGGTTCTACACCGGGGAGCTGTTTTTT; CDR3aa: CASSVGTGFYTGELFF
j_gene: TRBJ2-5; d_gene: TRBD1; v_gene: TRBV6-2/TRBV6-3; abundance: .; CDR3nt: TGTGCCAGCAGCCTAACAGGGGGCAATGCGGAGACCCAGTACTTC; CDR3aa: CASSLTGGNAETQYF
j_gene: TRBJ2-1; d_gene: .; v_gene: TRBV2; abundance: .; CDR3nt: TGTGCCAGCAGTGCCGAAAGGGAGATTGAGCAGTTCTTC; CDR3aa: CASSAEREIEQFF
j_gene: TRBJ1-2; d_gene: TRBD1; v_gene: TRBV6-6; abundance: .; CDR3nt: TGTGCCAGCAGCCCAGGACAGGGCGACTATGGCTACACCTTC; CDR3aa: CASSPGQGDYGYTF
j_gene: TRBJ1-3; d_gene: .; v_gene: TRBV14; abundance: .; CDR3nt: TGTGCCAGCAGTCCAGGAGGCTACCGAAACACCATATATTTT; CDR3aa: CASSPGGYRNTIYF
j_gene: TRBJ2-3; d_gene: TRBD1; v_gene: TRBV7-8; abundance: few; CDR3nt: TGTGCCAGCAGCCCTCACCCCTGGACAGGGCAAGGGGGGGATACGCAGTATTTT; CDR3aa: CASSPHPWTGQGGDTQYF
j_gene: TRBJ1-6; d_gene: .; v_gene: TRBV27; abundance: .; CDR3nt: TGTGCCAGCAGTTTAGGGCTTCATTCACCCCTCCACTTT; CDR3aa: CASSLGLHSPLHF
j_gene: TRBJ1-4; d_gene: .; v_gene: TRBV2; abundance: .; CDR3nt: TGTGCCAGCAGCAGACAGTTAGGTCGGGAAAAACTGTTTTTT; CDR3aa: CASSRQLGREKLFF